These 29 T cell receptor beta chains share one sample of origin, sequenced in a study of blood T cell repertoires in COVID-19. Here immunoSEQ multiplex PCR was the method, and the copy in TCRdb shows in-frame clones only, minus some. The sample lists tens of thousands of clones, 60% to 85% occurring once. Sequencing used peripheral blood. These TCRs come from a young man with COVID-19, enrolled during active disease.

CDR3 amino acids: CASSQEIRKNYGYTF. CDR3 sequence (DNA): TGCGCCAGCTCTCAGGAAATACGGAAGAACTATGGCTACACCTTC. The V call is TRBV4-3, the J call TRBJ1-2; no definite D call. The CDR3 spans 15 residues. Germline V gives CDR1 LGHNA, CDR2 YSLEER. V dropped 8 bases and J dropped 2 bases, with 18 bases sitting between them.

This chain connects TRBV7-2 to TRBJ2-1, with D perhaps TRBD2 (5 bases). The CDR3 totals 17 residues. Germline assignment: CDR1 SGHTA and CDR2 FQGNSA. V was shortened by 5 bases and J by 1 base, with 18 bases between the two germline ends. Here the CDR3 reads CASSTKATTQSYNEQFF. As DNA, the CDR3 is TGTGCCAGCAGCACCAAAGCGACTACCCAATCCTACAATGAGCAGTTCTTC.

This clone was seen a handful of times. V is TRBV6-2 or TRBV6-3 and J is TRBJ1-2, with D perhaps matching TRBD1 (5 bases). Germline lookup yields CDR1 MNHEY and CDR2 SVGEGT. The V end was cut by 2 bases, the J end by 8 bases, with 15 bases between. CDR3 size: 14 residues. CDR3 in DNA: TGTGCCAGCAGTTACGGGGGGACGGTAGTCGGCTACACCTTC. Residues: CASSYGGTVVGYTF.

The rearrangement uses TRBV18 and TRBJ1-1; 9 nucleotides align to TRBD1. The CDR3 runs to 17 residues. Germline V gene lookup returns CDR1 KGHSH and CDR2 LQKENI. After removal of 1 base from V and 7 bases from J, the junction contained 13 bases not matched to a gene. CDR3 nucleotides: TGTGCCAGCTCACCACTTGGTGGGACAGGGCAAAAAAGTGAAGCTTTCTTT. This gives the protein CASSPLGGTGQKSEAFF.

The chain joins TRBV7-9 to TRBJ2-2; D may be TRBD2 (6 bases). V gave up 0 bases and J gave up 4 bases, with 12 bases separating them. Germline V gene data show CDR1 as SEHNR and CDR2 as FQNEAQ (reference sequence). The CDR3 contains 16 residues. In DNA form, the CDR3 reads TGTGCCAGCAGCTTAGCACTAGCTCCGGCCACCGGGGAGCTGTTTTTT. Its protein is CASSLALAPATGELFF.

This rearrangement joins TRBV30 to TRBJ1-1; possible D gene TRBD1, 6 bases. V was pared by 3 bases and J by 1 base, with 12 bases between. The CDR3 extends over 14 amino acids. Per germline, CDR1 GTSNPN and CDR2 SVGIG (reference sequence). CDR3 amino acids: CAWRGQQANTEAFF. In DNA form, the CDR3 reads TGTGCCTGGAGGGGACAACAAGCGAACACTGAAGCTTTCTTT.

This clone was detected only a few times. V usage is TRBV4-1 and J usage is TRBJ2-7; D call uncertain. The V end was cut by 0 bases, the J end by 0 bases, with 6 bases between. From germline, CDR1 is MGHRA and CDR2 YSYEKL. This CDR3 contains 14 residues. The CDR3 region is CASSQDINSYEQYF. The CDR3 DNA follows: TGCGCCAGCAGCCAAGATATTAACTCCTACGAGCAGTACTTC.

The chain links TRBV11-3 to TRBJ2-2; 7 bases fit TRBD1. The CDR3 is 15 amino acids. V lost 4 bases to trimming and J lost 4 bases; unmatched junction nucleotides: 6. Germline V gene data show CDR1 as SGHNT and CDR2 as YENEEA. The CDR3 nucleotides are TGTGCCAGCAGCTCACGACAGGGCGGCACCGGGGAGCTGTTTTTT. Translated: CASSSRQGGTGELFF.

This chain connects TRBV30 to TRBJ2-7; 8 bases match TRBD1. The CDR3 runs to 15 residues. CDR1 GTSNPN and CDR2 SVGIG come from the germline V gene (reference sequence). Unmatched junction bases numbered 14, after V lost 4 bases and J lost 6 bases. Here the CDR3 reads CAWISPGQDPREQYF. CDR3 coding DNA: TGTGCCTGGATCTCCCCGGGACAGGATCCTCGCGAGCAGTACTTC.

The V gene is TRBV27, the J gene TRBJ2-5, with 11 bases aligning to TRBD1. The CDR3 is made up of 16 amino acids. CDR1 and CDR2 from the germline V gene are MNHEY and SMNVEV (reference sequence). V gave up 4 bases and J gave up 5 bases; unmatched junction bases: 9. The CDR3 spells CASSSSGTGGRETQYF. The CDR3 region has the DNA TGTGCCAGCAGTTCTTCCGGGACAGGGGGTAGGGAGACCCAGTACTTC.

CDR3 DNA sequence: TGTGCCAGCACCCCAGGGGTTTCAAGCGCCCAGTACTTC. Its protein is CASTPGVSSAQYF. The chain has TRBV6-1 and TRBJ2-4; D perhaps matches TRBD1 (6 bases). Per the germline V gene, CDR1 is MNHNS and CDR2 is SASEGT. The CDR3 loop spans 13 amino acids. V lost 7 bases, J lost 13 bases, and 20 bases lay in between.

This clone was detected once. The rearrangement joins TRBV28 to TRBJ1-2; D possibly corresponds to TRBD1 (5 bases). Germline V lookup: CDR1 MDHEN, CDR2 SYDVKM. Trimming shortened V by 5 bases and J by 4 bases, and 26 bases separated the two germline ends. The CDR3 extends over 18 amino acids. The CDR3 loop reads CASSASGHLRSTTYGYTF. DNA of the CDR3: TGTGCCAGCAGTGCCTCCGGACACCTCCGTTCTACCACCTATGGCTACACCTTC.

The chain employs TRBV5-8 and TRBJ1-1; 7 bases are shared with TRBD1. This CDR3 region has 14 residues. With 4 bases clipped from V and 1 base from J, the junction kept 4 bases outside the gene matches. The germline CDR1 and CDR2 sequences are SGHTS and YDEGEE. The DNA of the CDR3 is TGTGCCAGCAGCAAGGGGGCTTGGAACACTGAAGCTTTCTTT. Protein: CASSKGAWNTEAFF.

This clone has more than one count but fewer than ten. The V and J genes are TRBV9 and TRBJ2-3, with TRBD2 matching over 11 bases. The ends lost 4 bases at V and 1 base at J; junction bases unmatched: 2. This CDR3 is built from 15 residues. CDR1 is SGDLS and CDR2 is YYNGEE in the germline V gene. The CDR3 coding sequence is TGTGCCAGCAGCCTAGCGGGGGGTGGCACAGATACGCAGTATTTT. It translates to CASSLAGGGTDTQYF.

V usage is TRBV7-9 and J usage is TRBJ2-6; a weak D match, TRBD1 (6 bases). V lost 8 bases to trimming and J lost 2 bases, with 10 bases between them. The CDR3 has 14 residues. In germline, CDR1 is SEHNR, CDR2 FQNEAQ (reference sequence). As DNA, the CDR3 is TGTGCCAGCTCCGAGGGGGCTGGGGCCAACGTCCTGACTTTC. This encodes CASSEGAGANVLTF.

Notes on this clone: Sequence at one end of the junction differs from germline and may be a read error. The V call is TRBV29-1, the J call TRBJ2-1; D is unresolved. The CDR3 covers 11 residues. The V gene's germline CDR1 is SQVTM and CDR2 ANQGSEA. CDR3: CSVEAYTEQFF. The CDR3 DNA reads TGCAGCGTTGAAGCTTACACTGAGCAGTTCTTC.

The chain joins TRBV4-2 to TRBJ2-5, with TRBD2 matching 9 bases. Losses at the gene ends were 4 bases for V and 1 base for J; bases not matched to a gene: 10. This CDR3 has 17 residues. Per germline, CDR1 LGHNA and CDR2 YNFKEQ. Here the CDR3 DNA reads TGTGCCAGCAGCCCAGTTCCCGGGACTAGCAGCCAAGAGACCCAGTACTTC. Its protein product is CASSPVPGTSSQETQYF.

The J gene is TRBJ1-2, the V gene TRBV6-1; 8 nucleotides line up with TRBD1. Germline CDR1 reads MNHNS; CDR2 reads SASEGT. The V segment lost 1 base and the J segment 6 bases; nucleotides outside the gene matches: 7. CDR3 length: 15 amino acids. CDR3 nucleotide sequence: TGTGCCAGCAGTGAAGACCGTTGGGACAGGAATGGCTACACCTTC. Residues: CASSEDRWDRNGYTF.

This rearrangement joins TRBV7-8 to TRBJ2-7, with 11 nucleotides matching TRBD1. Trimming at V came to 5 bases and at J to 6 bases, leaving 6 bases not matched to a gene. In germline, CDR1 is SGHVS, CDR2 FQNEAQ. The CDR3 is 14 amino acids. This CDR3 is CASSHSGTGGEQYF. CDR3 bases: TGTGCCAGCAGCCACTCCGGGACAGGGGGCGAGCAGTACTTC.

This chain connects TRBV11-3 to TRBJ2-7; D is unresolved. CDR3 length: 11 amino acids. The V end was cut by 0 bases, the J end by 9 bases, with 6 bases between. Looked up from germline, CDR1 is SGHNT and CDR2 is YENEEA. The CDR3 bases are TGTGCCAGCAGCTTAGACCGGGTGCAGTACTTC. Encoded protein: CASSLDRVQYF. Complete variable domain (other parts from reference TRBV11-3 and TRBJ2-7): EAGVVQSPRYKIIEKKQPVAFWCNPISGHNTLYWYLQNLGQGPELLIRYENEEAVDDSQLPKDRFSAERLKGVDSTLKIQPAELGDSAVYLCASSLDRVQYFGPGTRLTVT.

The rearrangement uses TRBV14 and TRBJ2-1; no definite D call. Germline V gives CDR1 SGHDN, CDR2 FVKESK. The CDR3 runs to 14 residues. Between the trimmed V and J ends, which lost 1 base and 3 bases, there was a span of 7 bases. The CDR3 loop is CASSQGARYNEQFF. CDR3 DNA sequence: TGTGCCAGCAGCCAAGGGGCCCGCTACAATGAGCAGTTCTTC.

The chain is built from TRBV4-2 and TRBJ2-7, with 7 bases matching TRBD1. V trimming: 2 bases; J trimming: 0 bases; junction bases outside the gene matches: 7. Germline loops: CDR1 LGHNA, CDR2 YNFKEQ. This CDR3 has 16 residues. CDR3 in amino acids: CASSQRDGTDSYEQYF. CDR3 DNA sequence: TGTGCCAGCAGCCAAAGGGACGGGACAGACTCCTACGAGCAGTACTTC.

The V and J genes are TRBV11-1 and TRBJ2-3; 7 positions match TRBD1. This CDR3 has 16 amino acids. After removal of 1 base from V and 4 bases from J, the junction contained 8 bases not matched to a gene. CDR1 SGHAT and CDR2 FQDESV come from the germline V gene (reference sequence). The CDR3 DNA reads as TGTGCCAGCAGCTTAGATGGGGGACAGACAGCAGATACGCAGTATTTT. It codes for CASSLDGGQTADTQYF. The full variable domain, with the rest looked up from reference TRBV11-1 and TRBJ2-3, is EAEVAQSPRYKITEKSQAVAFWCDPISGHATLYWYRQILGQGPELLVQFQDESVVDDSQLPKDRFSAERLKGVDSTLKIQPAELGDSAMYLCASSLDGGQTADTQYFGPGTRLTVL.

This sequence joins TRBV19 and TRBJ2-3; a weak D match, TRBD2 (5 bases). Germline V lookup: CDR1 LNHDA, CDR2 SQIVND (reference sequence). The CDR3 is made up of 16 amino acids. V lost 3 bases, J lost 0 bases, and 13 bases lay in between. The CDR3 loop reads CASSIWAEGSTDTQYF. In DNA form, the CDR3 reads TGTGCCAGTAGTATTTGGGCAGAGGGTAGCACAGATACGCAGTATTTT.

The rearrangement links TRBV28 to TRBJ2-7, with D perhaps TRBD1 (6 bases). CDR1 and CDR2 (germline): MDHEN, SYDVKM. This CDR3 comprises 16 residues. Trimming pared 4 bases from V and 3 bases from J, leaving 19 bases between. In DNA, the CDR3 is TGTGCCAGCAGTTCCAACAGGGTTAGAACGAGCTACGAGCAGTACTTC. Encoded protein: CASSSNRVRTSYEQYF.

CDR3 in amino acids: CAISESRTGTQETQYF. The DNA for the CDR3 is TGTGCCATCAGTGAGTCGCGAACAGGGACCCAAGAGACCCAGTACTTC. The genes are TRBV10-3 and TRBJ2-5, with D possibly matching TRBD1 (6 bases). There are 16 residues in the CDR3. The germline V gene encodes CDR1 ENHRY and CDR2 SYGVKD. Trimming removed 0 bases at V and 1 base at J, with 12 bases between.

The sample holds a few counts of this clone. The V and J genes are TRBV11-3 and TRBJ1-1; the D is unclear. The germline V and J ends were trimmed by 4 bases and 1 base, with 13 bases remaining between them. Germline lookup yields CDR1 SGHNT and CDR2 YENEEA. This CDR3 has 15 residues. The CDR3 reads CASSYARPANTEAFF. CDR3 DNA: TGTGCCAGCAGCTACGCCAGGCCGGCGAACACTGAAGCTTTCTTT.

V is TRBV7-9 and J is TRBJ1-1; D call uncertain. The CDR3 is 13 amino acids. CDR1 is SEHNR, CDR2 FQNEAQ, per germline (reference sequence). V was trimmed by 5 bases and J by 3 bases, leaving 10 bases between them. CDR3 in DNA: TGTGCCAGCAGCGACACGAGGGACACTGAAGCTTTCTTT. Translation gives CASSDTRDTEAFF.

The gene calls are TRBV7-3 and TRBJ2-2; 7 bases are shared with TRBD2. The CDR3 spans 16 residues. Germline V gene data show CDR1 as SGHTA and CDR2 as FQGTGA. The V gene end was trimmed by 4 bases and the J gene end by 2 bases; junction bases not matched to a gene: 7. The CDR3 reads CASSSSGNFNTGELFF. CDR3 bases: TGTGCCAGCAGCTCAAGCGGGAATTTTAACACCGGGGAGCTGTTTTTT.